This TCR beta chain originates from a study of post-analysis software for immune sequencing data. About the research overall: Recorded disease courses covered relapsing-remitting, secondary progressive and progressive-relapsing multiple sclerosis. Some patients had no subtype annotation. General study results and limits: The study found TRBV5-6, TRBV5-1 and TRBV20-1 among roughly 5 TRBV segments more frequent in patients than controls.

The TCR beta cDNA libraries contained unique molecular identifiers. One entry per CDR3 protein, called by TCRdb with MiXCR from the PCR reads. This sample has some 160,000 distinct CDR3 sequences; 35% to 40% occur once, and the top ten carry under 30%. For this clonotype: Its antigen is still unknown. Possible read error: a much larger clone is one base away.

This CDR3 spans 14 amino acids. The germline CDR1 and CDR2 sequences are DFQATT and SNEGSKA (reference sequence). The V and J ends lost 5 bases and 6 bases, in that order; junction bases with no gene match: 11. Source: blood, taken after autologous hematopoietic stem cell transplantation. This TCR derives from a girl aged 10-17 years with multiple sclerosis. The chain employs TRBV20-1 and TRBJ1-2; 8 bases are shared with TRBD1. Here the CDR3 DNA reads TGCAGTGCTGACCCCGGGACAGGCCGGGATGGCTACACCTTC. Translated, it gives CSADPGTGRDGYTF.